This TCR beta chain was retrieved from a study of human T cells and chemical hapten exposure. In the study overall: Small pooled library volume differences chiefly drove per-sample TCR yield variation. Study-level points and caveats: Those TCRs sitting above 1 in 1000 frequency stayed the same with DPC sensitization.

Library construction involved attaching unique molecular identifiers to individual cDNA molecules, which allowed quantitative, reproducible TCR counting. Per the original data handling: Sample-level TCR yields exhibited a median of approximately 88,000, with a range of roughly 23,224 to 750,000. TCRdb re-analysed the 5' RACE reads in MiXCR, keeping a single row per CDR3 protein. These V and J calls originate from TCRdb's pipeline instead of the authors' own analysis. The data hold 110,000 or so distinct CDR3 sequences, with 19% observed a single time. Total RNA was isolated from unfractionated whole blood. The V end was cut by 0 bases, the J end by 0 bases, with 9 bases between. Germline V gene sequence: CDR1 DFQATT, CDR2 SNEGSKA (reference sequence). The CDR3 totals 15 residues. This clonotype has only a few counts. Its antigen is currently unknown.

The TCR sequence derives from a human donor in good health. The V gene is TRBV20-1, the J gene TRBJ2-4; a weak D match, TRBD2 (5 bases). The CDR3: CSARDFGLAKNIQYF. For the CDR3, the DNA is TGCAGTGCTAGAGACTTCGGACTAGCCAAAAACATTCAGTACTTC.